Listed below are T cell receptor beta chains from one sample, sequenced in a study of T cells in localized non-small cell lung cancer. Repertoires were generated with immunoSEQ multiplex PCR, while TCRdb's copy carries only in-frame clones and drops some. The profile shows 1,000 to 1,500 clones, roughly 26% of them singletons. Sample: lung tumor tissue, taken before any cancer treatment. The source is a man aged 40 to 69 with stage II squamous cell lung carcinoma. CDR3s include the opening cysteine and the closing phenylalanine or tryptophan. A D gene is named only where the DNA matches it firmly. Clone size appears in some rows only: once, few, many, or a class for an expanded clone.

J	V	size	D	DNA	CDR3
TRBJ2-7	TRBV30	-	-	TGTGCCTGGAGTCACAGCTACGAGCAGTACTTC	CAWSHSYEQYF
TRBJ2-4	TRBV18	-	-	TGTGCCAGCTCACCCATACTTAGGGCAGGCGCCTACAAAAACATTCAGTACTTC	CASSPILRAGAYKNIQYF
TRBJ2-7	TRBV11-3	medium-sized	-	TGTGCCAGCAGCTTAGAGGTAAACTCCTACGAGCAGTACTTC	CASSLEVNSYEQYF
TRBJ1-2	TRBV9	few	-	TGTGCCAGCAGCGTAACCGGGGGCGCAAATGGCTACACCTTC	CASSVTGGANGYTF
TRBJ2-3	TRBV9	medium-sized	TRBD2	TGTGCCAGCAGCCCGCGACTAGCGGGAACAGATACGCAGTATTTT	CASSPRLAGTDTQYF
TRBJ2-7	TRBV1	few	-	TGCGCCAGCAGCCAGGGCCTTGGCGAGCAGTACTTC	CASSQGLGEQYF
TRBJ2-1	TRBV11-3	few	TRBD2	TGTGCCAGCAGCCCCCAGCGGGAGAGTCCCTACAATGAGCAGTTCTTC	CASSPQRESPYNEQFF
TRBJ2-2	TRBV6-8	few	-	TGTGCCAGCAGTCGGGACACCCCGAACACCGGGGAGCTGTTTTTT	CASSRDTPNTGELFF
TRBJ2-5	TRBV11-3	hyperexpanded	TRBD2	TGTGCCAGCAGCCCTAGACTAGCGGGTGGTGGAGAGACCCAGTACTTC	CASSPRLAGGGETQYF
TRBJ1-1	TRBV30	-	-	TGTGCCTGGAGTAAGACGGACACTGAAGCTTTCTTT	CAWSKTDTEAFF